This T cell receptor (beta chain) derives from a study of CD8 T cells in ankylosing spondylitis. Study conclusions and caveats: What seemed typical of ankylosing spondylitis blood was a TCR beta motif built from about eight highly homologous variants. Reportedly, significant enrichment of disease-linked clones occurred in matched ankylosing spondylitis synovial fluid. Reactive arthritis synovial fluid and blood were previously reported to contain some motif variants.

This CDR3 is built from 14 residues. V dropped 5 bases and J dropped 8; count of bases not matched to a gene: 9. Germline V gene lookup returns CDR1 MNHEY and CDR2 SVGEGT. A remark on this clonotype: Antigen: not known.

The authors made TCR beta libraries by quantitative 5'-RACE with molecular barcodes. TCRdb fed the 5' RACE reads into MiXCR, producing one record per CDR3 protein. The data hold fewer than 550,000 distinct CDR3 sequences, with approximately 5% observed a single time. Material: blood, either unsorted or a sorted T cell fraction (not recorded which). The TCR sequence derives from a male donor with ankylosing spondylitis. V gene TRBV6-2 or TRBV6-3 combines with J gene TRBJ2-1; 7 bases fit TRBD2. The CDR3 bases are TGTGCCAGCAGTACGAGACTAGCTAATGATGAGCAGTTCTTC. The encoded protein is CASSTRLANDEQFF.